Shown below are 17 T cell receptor beta chains from a single sample sequenced in a study of early T cells in non-severe SARS-CoV-2 infection. TCRdb recomputed calls from the 5' RACE reads with MiXCR, one row per CDR3 protein. The sample lists 45,000 to 60,000 distinct CDR3 sequences, approximately 10% occurring once. The sequenced sample was whole blood, obtained at baseline. The origin of the receptors is an adult who was a healthcare worker with PCR-confirmed SARS-CoV-2 infection or an uninfected control (not recorded which).

This clonotype was recorded many times. The rearrangement uses TRBV20-1 and TRBJ1-4; 8 bases align to TRBD1. Per the germline V gene, CDR1 is DFQATT and CDR2 is SNEGSKA (reference sequence). The length of the CDR3 is 15 residues. V shed 0 bases and J 8 bases; nucleotides not matched to a gene: 8. CDR3 sequence reads: CSARDPTGVTEKLFF. CDR3 nucleotides: TGCAGTGCTAGAGACCCGACAGGGGTTACCGAAAAACTGTTTTTT.

The CDR3 reads CASRQRGEELFF. The CDR3 bases are TGTGCCAGCAGACAGCGGGGAGAGGAGCTGTTTTTT. This rearrangement joins TRBV6-5 to TRBJ2-2, with 7 bases matching TRBD2. This CDR3 is 12 amino acids long. Germline loops: CDR1 MNHEY, CDR2 SVGAGI. J lost 10 bases, V lost 6 bases, and 5 bases had no gene match.

This clonotype has only a few counts. The rearrangement uses TRBV4-1 and TRBJ2-5, with TRBD1 identical over 7 bases. CDR3 length: 15 amino acids. Germline V gene data show CDR1 as MGHRA and CDR2 as YSYEKL. With V trimmed by 2 bases and J by 4 bases, 7 bases remained unmatched. The CDR3 DNA follows: TGCGCCAGCAGCCAACTTCCGACAGGGAGAGAGACCCAGTACTTC. Residues: CASSQLPTGRETQYF.

In its sample, this clonotype was seen a few times. The V call is TRBV18, the J call TRBJ1-5; TRBD1 matches 7 bases. This CDR3 spans 16 amino acids. Germline V gene sequence: CDR1 KGHSH, CDR2 LQKENI. V shed 3 bases, J shed 5 bases, and the junction held 10 bases outside the gene matches. The CDR3 bases are TGTGCCAGCTCACCGGAGGGGGCCACCCAATATCAGCCCCAGCATTTT. Its translation: CASSPEGATQYQPQHF.

This clonotype was seen many times. J is TRBJ2-7 and V is TRBV29-1; no firm D call. CDR3 length: 11 residues. The germline V and J ends were trimmed by 4 bases and 4 bases, with 8 bases remaining between them. Germline CDR1 SQVTM, CDR2 ANQGSEA. The CDR3 protein is CSVVSGYEQYF. The CDR3 DNA sequence: TGCAGCGTTGTATCCGGGTACGAGCAGTACTTC.

This clonotype was seen more than once but under ten times. The chain uses TRBV11-2 and TRBJ2-1; D may be TRBD1 (6 bases). CDR3 length: 15 residues. The germline CDR1 and CDR2 sequences are SGHAT and FQNNGV. V shed 5 bases and J shed 4 bases, with 15 bases lying between them. Here the CDR3 DNA reads TGTGCCAGCAGCCAGGACGGGACAACTTACAATGAGCAGTTCTTC. Translating gives CASSQDGTTYNEQFF.

This clonotype was seen repeatedly, ten times or more. V and J are TRBV3-1 and TRBJ1-1, with D perhaps TRBD1 (6 bases). Germline CDR1 is LGHDT and CDR2 is YNNKEL (reference sequence). The ends were cut back, 5 bases at V and 0 bases at J, with 13 bases in the middle. The CDR3 is made up of 15 amino acids. CDR3 loop: CASSNTGLLNTEAFF. CDR3 bases: TGTGCCAGCAGCAACACAGGGCTCTTGAACACTGAAGCTTTCTTT.

The rearrangement joins TRBV5-5 to TRBJ2-2, with 9 bases that match TRBD1. The V segment lost 3 bases and the J segment 7 bases; nucleotides outside the gene matches: 16. The CDR3 is made up of 18 amino acids. The germline gives CDR1 SGHKS, CDR2 YYEKEE (reference sequence). The CDR3 coding sequence is TGTGCCAGCAGCTCCCGGGACAGGGACTCTCCGGAGGGCGGGGAGCTGTTTTTT. Translated, it gives CASSSRDRDSPEGGELFF.

This clonotype was seen more than once but under ten times. The CDR3 sequence: CSAWGQGQETQYF. Written as DNA, the CDR3 is TGCAGTGCTTGGGGACAGGGCCAAGAGACCCAGTACTTC. The chain is built from TRBV20-1 and TRBJ2-5; TRBD1 agrees at 9 bases. From germline, CDR1 is DFQATT and CDR2 SNEGSKA (reference sequence). CDR3 length: 13 amino acids. V trimming: 5 bases; J trimming: 1 base; junction bases outside the gene matches: 2.

This clonotype was found many times. The chain combines TRBV19 with TRBJ2-2; D is unclear. The CDR3 is made up of 18 amino acids. Between the trimmed V and J ends, which lost 5 bases and 0 bases, there was a span of 19 bases. From germline, CDR1 is LNHDA and CDR2 SQIVND (reference sequence). CDR3 sequence: CASSHELLDISNTGELFF. In nucleotides, the CDR3 is TGTGCCAGTAGTCACGAACTACTCGACATTTCGAACACCGGGGAGCTGTTTTTT.

This clonotype was detected only a few times. The V call is TRBV20-1, the J call TRBJ1-2; D not resolved. Between the trimmed V and J ends, which lost 5 bases and 4 bases, there was a span of 8 bases. From germline, CDR1 is DFQATT and CDR2 SNEGSKA (reference sequence). This CDR3 region has 11 residues. CDR3 bases: TGCAGTGCTGACAAGGGCTATGGCTACACCTTC. Encoded protein: CSADKGYGYTF.

The CDR3: CASSLSGRRGTGRGAKNIQYF. CDR3 nucleotides: TGTGCCAGCAGCTTATCTGGCCGGCGGGGCACCGGACGTGGGGCCAAAAACATTCAGTACTTC. The V call is TRBV13, the J call TRBJ2-4; the D gene is possibly TRBD2 (6 bases). This CDR3 has 21 amino acids. V was cut by 2 bases and J by 1 base, with 27 bases left in between. CDR1 is PRHDT and CDR2 is FYEKMQ in the germline V gene (reference sequence).

As concerns this clonotype: A much larger clone differs by one base, so this may be a read error. The chain joins TRBV29-1 to TRBJ2-4; 10 bases agree with TRBD1. Germline loops: CDR1 SQVTM, CDR2 ANQGSEA. The junction had 8 bases not matched to a gene; V was cut back by 7 bases and J by 5 bases. This CDR3 has 14 amino acids. CDR3 DNA sequence: TGCAGCGGTCAAGACAGGGGGCAGGAAAACATTCAGTACTTC. Its translation: CSGQDRGQENIQYF.

This clonotype was seen ten or more times. The chain links TRBV9 to TRBJ1-2; D gene ambiguous. With 4 bases removed from V and 5 bases from J, the gap between germline ends came to 6 bases. The CDR3 spans 11 residues. The germline CDR1 and CDR2 sequences are SGDLS and YYNGEE. The CDR3 spells CASSSRYGYTF. The CDR3 region has the DNA TGTGCCAGCAGCTCAAGGTATGGCTACACCTTC. Looking up the rest from reference TRBV9 and TRBJ1-2 gives the full variable domain: DSGVTQTPKHLITATGQRVTLRCSPRSGDLSVYWYQQSLDQGLQFLIQYYNGEERAKGNILERFSAQQFPDLHSELNLSSLELGDSALYFCASSSRYGYTFGSGTRLTVV.

This clonotype was seen many times. The J gene is TRBJ1-2, the V gene TRBV2, with TRBD1 as a possible D gene (5 bases). Germline assignment: CDR1 SNHLY and CDR2 FYNNEI. CDR3 size: 14 residues. Deletions cut 4 bases from V and 2 bases from J, with 11 bases between. In DNA form, the CDR3 reads TGTGCCAGCAGTGGTTTTACAGGAAACTATGGCTACACCTTC. The encoded protein is CASSGFTGNYGYTF.

This clonotype appeared many times. CDR3 nucleotides: TGTGCCATACCCCTTCGGGACGGGGTTGCAGATACGCAGTATTTT. Translation: CAIPLRDGVADTQYF. The chain uses TRBV7-9 and TRBJ2-3, with D perhaps given as TRBD1 or TRBD2 (5 bases each). The V gene lost 10 bases and the J gene lost 4 bases, with 21 bases spanning the gap. The germline V gene has CDR1 SEHNR and CDR2 FQNEAQ (reference sequence). There are 15 residues in the CDR3.

The chain joins TRBV12-3 or TRBV12-4 to TRBJ1-1, with a tentative D call TRBD1 (5 bases). Trimming took 1 base from V and 2 from J, leaving 14 bases between them. There are 16 residues in the CDR3. In nucleotides, the CDR3 is TGTGCCAGCAGTTTAGGGGGGAGACGGGTTAACACTGAAGCTTTCTTT. Translating it yields CASSLGGRRVNTEAFF.